These T cell receptor beta chains were read from a single sample in a study of CD8 T cells in ankylosing spondylitis. TCRdb used MiXCR to reprocess the 5' RACE reads, holding one entry per CDR3 protein. Here the sample spans some 400,000 distinct CDR3 sequences, approximately 20% being singletons. What was sequenced was blood, either unsorted or a sorted T cell fraction (not recorded which). The receptors here all came from a male donor with ankylosing spondylitis. Each CDR3 is given with its conserved first and last residue. Fields, in order: J gene, D gene, V gene, clone size, CDR3 protein, CDR3 DNA. D genes are given only for firm matches. Some rows mark clone size as missing; the rest say once, few, many or name a class of expanded clone.

>TRBJ1-6|NA|TRBV3-1|NA
CASRGGNSPLHF
TGTGCCAGCAGGGGTGGTAATTCACCCCTCCACTTT
>TRBJ1-1|NA|TRBV4-2|NA
CASSQEYAATEAFF
TGTGCCAGCAGCCAAGAGTACGCGGCCACTGAAGCTTTCTTT
>TRBJ1-1|NA|TRBV5-6|NA
CASSRPGSGWGAFF
TGTGCCAGCAGCCGGCCGGGGAGTGGTTGGGGAGCTTTCTTT
>TRBJ1-5|TRBD1|TRBV20-1|few
CSAFQGARSNQPQHF
TGCAGTGCTTTCCAGGGGGCACGGAGCAATCAGCCCCAGCATTTT
>TRBJ1-4|NA|TRBV20-1|NA
CSAADEYASNEKLFF
TGCAGTGCCGCAGACGAATACGCCAGTAATGAAAAACTGTTTTTT
>TRBJ2-1|TRBD2|TRBV18|few
CASSSGLEAYNEQFF
TGTGCCAGCTCGTCGGGACTAGAGGCCTACAATGAGCAGTTCTTC
>TRBJ2-4|TRBD1|TRBV5-1|NA
CASSPRDRAGIQYF
TGCGCCAGCAGCCCCCGGGACAGGGCGGGCATTCAGTACTTC
>TRBJ1-4|NA|TRBV29-1|NA
CSVTGASTNEKLFF
TGCAGCGTTACGGGGGCGTCAACTAATGAAAAACTGTTTTTT
>TRBJ2-2|NA|TRBV12-3/TRBV12-4|NA
CASTSSGELFF
TGTGCCAGCACTTCGTCCGGGGAGCTGTTTTTT
>TRBJ2-7|TRBD2|TRBV27|NA
CASSPPSSGSYEQYF
TGTGCCAGCAGTCCGCCCTCTAGCGGGAGTTACGAGCAGTACTTC
>TRBJ1-2|NA|TRBV11-2|many
CASSRVLGRRYGYTF
TGTGCCAGCAGCCGAGTTTTGGGGCGTCGGTATGGCTACACCTTC
>TRBJ2-5|TRBD1|TRBV6-5|once
CASSYSWTGSLETQYF
TGTGCCAGCAGTTACTCTTGGACAGGGAGTTTGGAGACCCAGTACTTC
>TRBJ2-1|NA|TRBV7-2|few
CASSSWGGDYNEQFF
TGTGCCAGCAGCTCCTGGGGTGGGGACTACAATGAGCAGTTCTTC
>TRBJ1-4|NA|TRBV7-8|few
CASSFTGKEEKLFF
TGTGCCAGCAGCTTTACAGGGAAAGAGGAAAAACTGTTTTTT
>TRBJ2-3|NA|TRBV24-1|NA
CATSDPDGFILGADTQYF
TGTGCCACCAGTGATCCCGACGGATTTATTCTGGGGGCAGATACGCAGTATTTT
>TRBJ1-2|TRBD1|TRBV27|few
CASSSWTGIRDGYTF
TGTGCCAGCAGTTCGTGGACAGGCATTAGGGATGGCTACACCTTC
>TRBJ2-1|TRBD2|TRBV20-1|NA
CSASEVRGGYNEQFF
TGCAGTGCTAGTGAGGTGCGGGGGGGGTACAATGAGCAGTTCTTC
>TRBJ2-3|TRBD2|TRBV25-1|NA
CASTTTGLAGGTDTQYF
TGTGCCAGCACCACGACGGGACTAGCGGGAGGCACAGATACGCAGTATTTT
>TRBJ2-3|TRBD2|TRBV20-1|NA
CSAASGRPTDTQYF
TGCAGTGCTGCTAGCGGGAGACCCACAGATACGCAGTATTTT
>TRBJ2-7|NA|TRBV12-3/TRBV12-4|few
CASSPGTVSSYEQYF
TGTGCCAGCAGTCCAGGAACGGTAAGCTCCTACGAGCAGTACTTC
>TRBJ2-7|TRBD2|TRBV25-1|NA
CASSASDLAGVNEQYF
TGTGCCAGCAGTGCCTCGGATCTAGCGGGAGTTAACGAGCAGTACTTC
>TRBJ2-7|NA|TRBV27|NA
CASRGLLVSEQYF
TGTGCCAGCAGGGGTTTACTAGTAAGCGAGCAGTACTTC
>TRBJ2-1|NA|TRBV24-1|many
CATSGGGYEQFF
TGTGCCACCAGTGGTGGGGGCTATGAGCAGTTCTTC
>TRBJ1-1|NA|TRBV6-1|NA
CASRIRGTKEAFF
TGTGCCAGCAGAATCCGGGGGACGAAGGAAGCTTTCTTT
>TRBJ2-7|NA|TRBV5-1|few
CASSPGRASGTIYEQYF
TGCGCCAGCAGCCCAGGCCGGGCGTCAGGGACCATCTACGAGCAGTACTTC
>TRBJ1-5|NA|TRBV2|NA
CASRPTSGPQHF
TGTGCCAGCAGGCCGACATCGGGGCCCCAGCATTTT
>TRBJ2-5|NA|TRBV12-5|few
CASGFGAGETQYF
TGTGCTAGTGGTTTCGGAGCCGGGGAGACCCAGTACTTC
>TRBJ1-3|TRBD1|TRBV3-1|NA
CASSLETGVAGNTIYF
TGTGCCAGCAGCCTGGAGACAGGGGTTGCAGGAAACACCATATATTTT
>TRBJ2-3|NA|TRBV7-3|few
CASSRGSGPDTQYF
TGTGCCAGCAGCCGTGGAAGCGGCCCAGATACGCAGTATTTT
>TRBJ1-1|NA|TRBV3-1|NA
CASSQDRENAFF
TGTGCCAGCAGCCAAGATAGGGAGAATGCTTTCTTT
>TRBJ2-3|TRBD2|TRBV5-1|few
CATTLAGGADTQYF
TGCGCCACCACCTTAGCGGGAGGAGCAGATACGCAGTATTTT
>TRBJ1-1|NA|TRBV18|NA
CASSPPGGGGTEAFF
TGTGCCAGCTCACCACCGGGCGGGGGGGGCACTGAAGCTTTCTTT
>TRBJ1-5|TRBD1|TRBV27|few
CASSPQSGDRGQPQHF
TGTGCCAGCAGTCCGCAATCGGGGGACAGGGGTCAGCCCCAGCATTTT
>TRBJ2-3|NA|TRBV11-2|many
CASSHTDTQYF
TGTGCCAGCAGCCATACAGATACGCAGTATTTT
>TRBJ1-5|TRBD1|TRBV29-1|many
CSVRQGNSNQPQHF
TGCAGCGTCCGACAGGGGAATAGCAATCAGCCCCAGCATTTT